This paragraph covers one TCR beta chain sequence. Clones were sequenced by immunoSEQ multiplex PCR, and TCRdb holds only the in-frame ones, with some missing. Counted here are 150,000 to 200,000 clones, 87% occurring once; the ten biggest clones make up approximately 0.88%. The data belong to a study of blood T cell repertoires in COVID-19. Germline lookup yields CDR1 DFQATT and CDR2 SNEGSKA (reference sequence). V dropped 3 bases and J dropped 5 bases, with 8 bases sitting between them. This CDR3 spans 12 amino acids. V gene TRBV20-1 combines with J gene TRBJ2-1; weak D call: TRBD1 (5 bases). The source of this sequence is a woman aged 18-30 years who had recovered from COVID-19. Sequencing was performed on peripheral blood. The CDR3 protein is CSASGRDNEQFF. DNA of the CDR3: TGCAGTGCTAGTGGCAGGGACAATGAGCAGTTCTTC.